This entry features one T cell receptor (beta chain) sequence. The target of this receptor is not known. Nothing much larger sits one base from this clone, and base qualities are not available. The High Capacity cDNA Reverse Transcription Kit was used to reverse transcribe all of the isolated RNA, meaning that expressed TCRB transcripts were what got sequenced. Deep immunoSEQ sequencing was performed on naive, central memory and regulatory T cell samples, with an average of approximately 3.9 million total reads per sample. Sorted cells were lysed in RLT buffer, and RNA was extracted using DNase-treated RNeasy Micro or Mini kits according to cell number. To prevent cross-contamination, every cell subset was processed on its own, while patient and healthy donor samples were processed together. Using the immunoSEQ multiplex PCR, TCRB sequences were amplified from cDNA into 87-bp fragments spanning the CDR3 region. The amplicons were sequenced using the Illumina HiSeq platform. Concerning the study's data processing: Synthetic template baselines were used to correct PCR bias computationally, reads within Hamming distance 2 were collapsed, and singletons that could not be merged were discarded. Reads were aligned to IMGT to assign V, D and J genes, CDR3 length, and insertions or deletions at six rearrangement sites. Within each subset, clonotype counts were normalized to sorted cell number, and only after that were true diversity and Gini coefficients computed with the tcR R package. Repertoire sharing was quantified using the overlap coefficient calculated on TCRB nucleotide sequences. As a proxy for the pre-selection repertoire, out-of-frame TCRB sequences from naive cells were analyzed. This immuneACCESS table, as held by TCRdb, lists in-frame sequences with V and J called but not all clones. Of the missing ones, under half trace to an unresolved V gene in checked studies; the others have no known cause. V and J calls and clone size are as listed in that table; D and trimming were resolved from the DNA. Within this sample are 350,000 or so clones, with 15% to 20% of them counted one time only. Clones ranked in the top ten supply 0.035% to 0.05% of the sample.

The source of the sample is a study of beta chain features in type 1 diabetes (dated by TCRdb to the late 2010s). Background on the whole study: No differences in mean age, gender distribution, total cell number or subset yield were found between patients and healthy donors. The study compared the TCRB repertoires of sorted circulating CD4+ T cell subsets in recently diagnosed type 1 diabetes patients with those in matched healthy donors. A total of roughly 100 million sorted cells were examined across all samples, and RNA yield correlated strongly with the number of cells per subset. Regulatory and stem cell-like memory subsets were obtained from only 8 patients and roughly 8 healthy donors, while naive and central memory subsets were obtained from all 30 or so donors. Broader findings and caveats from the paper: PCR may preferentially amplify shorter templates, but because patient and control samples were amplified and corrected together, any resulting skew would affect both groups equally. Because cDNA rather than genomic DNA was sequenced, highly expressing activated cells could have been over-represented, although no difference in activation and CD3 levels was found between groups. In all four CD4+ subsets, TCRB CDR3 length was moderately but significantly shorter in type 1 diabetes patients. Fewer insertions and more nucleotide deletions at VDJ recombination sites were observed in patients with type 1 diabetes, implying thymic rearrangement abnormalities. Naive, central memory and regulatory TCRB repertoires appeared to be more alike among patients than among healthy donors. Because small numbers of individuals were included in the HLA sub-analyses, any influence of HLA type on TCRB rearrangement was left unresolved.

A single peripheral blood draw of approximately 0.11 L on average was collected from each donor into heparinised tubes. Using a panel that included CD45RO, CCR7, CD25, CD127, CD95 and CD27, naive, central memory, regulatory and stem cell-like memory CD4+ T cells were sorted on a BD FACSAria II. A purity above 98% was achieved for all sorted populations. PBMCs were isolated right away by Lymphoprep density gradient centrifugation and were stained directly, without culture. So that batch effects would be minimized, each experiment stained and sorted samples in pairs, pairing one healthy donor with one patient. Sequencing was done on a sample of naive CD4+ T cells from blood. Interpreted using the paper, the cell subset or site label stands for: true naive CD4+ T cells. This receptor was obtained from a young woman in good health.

The base sequence is TGTGCCAGCAGTGTACAAGCGGGTGACAATGAGCAGTTCTTC. This sequence encodes CASSVQAGDNEQFF. The rearrangement combines TRBV2 with TRBJ2-1, and perhaps TRBD2 as D gene, on 6 matching bases. V sheds 4 bases and J sheds 5 bases, leaving 12 bases between their ends. Looking up the germline V gene yields CDR1 SNHLY and CDR2 FYNNEI. From the cysteine through the phenylalanine, the CDR3 covers 14 amino acids. Only the CDR3 region is kept as DNA, spanning 42 bases read in frame from base 1.